This passage covers 19 T cell receptor beta chains from one sample sequenced in a study of T cell clonality in common variable immunodeficiency. Only in-frame clones appear in the TCRdb table, and some are missing; sequencing was by immunoSEQ multiplex PCR. The sample has 30,000 to 40,000 clones, none seen only once. The sample taken for sequencing was peripheral blood mononuclear cells. The receptors were gathered from a person between 18 and 75 years old in good health.

There are many counts of this clone. The CDR3 is CASSLGRGTEAFF. The DNA read from the CDR3 is TGCGCCAGCAGCTTGGGACGGGGCACTGAA. The V and J genes are TRBV5-1 and TRBJ1-1, with D uncertain. The read terminates 3 residues ahead of where the CDR3 ends, so the germline J gene completes it. Deletions cut 0 bases from V and 4 bases from J, with 7 bases between. The CDR3 consists of 13 residues. Germline V gene sequence: CDR1 SGHRS, CDR2 YFSETQ.

This clone was counted ten times or more. The read terminates 3 residues ahead of where the CDR3 ends, so the germline J gene completes it. This chain links TRBV29-1 with TRBJ2-1; 7 bases align to TRBD1. The CDR3 is made up of 17 amino acids. Germline loops: CDR1 SQVTM, CDR2 ANQGSEA. V lost 5 bases to trimming and J lost 3 bases; unmatched junction nucleotides: 16. The CDR3 region is CSVKQGFGLNYYNEQFF. The sequenced CDR3 bases are TGCAGCGTTAAACAGGGGTTCGGGCTGAACTACTACAATGAG.

In its sample, this clone was seen many times. With the read ending 3 residues before the CDR3 end, the germline J gene is used to fill in that end. V and J are TRBV20-1 and TRBJ2-1; D ambiguous. Germline CDR1 is DFQATT and CDR2 is SNEGSKA (reference sequence). This CDR3 region has 14 residues. V lost 3 bases and J 0 bases, leaving 9 bases between the germline ends. The chain's CDR3 is CSASDWSSYNEQFF. Incomplete CDR3 DNA: TGCAGTGCTAGTGACTGGAGCTCCTACAATGAG.

Ten or more counts support this clone. One junction end does not reproduce the germline sequence, and a read error may be involved. The sequence runs out 3 residues before the end of the CDR3; the remainder is reconstructed from the germline J gene. The rearrangement uses TRBV4-2 and TRBJ2-1, with TRBD2 matching 15 bases. Germline-derived CDR1 and CDR2 are LGHNA and YNFKEQ. The CDR3 consists of 17 residues. CDR3: CASSQGLAGGSYNEQFF. The covered CDR3 bases are TGCGCCAGCAGCCAAGGACTAGCGGGAGGGTCCTACAATGAG.

This clone was seen at least ten times. The read terminates 3 residues ahead of where the CDR3 ends, so the germline J gene completes it. The chain is built from TRBV7-2 and TRBJ2-5; 7 bases match TRBD2. From germline, CDR1 is SGHTA and CDR2 FQGNSA. V shed 7 bases, J shed 4 bases, and the junction held 12 bases outside the gene matches. The CDR3 is 15 amino acids. The CDR3 loop reads CASTRSRGRGETQYF. Partial CDR3 DNA: TGTGCCAGCACCCGTAGCCGGGGGAGGGGAGAGACC.

This clone showed up many times. The junction departs from the called germline gene at one end, perhaps through a read error. Read coverage stops 3 residues before the CDR3 terminus; the germline J gene supplies the remainder. V gene TRBV4-2 combines with J gene TRBJ2-7, with TRBD2 matching 10 bases. Germline V gene lookup returns CDR1 LGHNA and CDR2 YNFKEQ. The CDR3 totals 15 residues. The CDR3 protein is CASSQAGLASYEQYF. The CDR3 DNA, read in part, is TGCGCCAGCAGCCAAGCGGGACTAGCGTCCTACGAG.

Comment on this clone: The read ends 3 residues before the CDR3 terminus; that terminus is restored from the germline J gene. The V gene is TRBV10-3, the J gene TRBJ1-6, with TRBD1 identical over 8 bases. This CDR3 region has 15 residues. The V and J ends lost 2 bases and 3 bases, in that order; junction bases with no gene match: 0. CDR1 and CDR2 from the germline V gene are ENHRY and SYGVKD. Partial CDR3 DNA: TGTGCCATCAGTGAGGGGACAGGCTATAATTCACCC. As protein: CAISEGTGYNSP. The entire CDR3 protein is CAISEGTGYNSPLHF.

At least ten counts were recorded for this clone. The DNA ends 3 residues before the CDR3 does, and the rest of the CDR3 is filled in from the germline J gene. The chain uses TRBV10-3 and TRBJ2-1; D ambiguous. The V gene lost 2 bases and the J gene lost 0 bases, with 5 bases spanning the gap. In germline, CDR1 is ENHRY, CDR2 SYGVKD. CDR3 size: 14 residues. CDR3 amino acids: CAISETGSYNEQFF. The CDR3 bases that were read are TGTGCCATCAGTGAGACTGGCTCCTACAATGAG.

This clone was counted at least ten times. The read comes to an end 3 residues before the CDR3 does, leaving the germline J gene to fill in the end. The V and J genes are TRBV10-3 and TRBJ1-3; D is unresolved. The germline CDR1 and CDR2 sequences are ENHRY and SYGVKD. The CDR3 is 14 residues long. V was pared by 2 bases and J by 0 bases, with 5 bases between. The covered CDR3 bases are TGTGCCATCAGTGAGCAGAGCTCTGGAAACACC. It yields the protein CAISEQSSGNT. The complete CDR3 sequence is CAISEQSSGNTIYF.

This clone has a count of ten or more. The CDR3 goes on 3 residues after the read ends, and that part is filled in from the germline J gene. The chain couples TRBV29-1 to TRBJ2-4, with 9 positions matching TRBD1. Trimming at V came to 7 bases and at J to 1 base, leaving 2 bases not matched to a gene. The CDR3 spans 13 residues. Looked up from germline, CDR1 is SQVTM and CDR2 is ANQGSEA. The sequenced CDR3 bases are TGCAGCGCTGGACAGGGGGCCAAAAACATT. Its protein product is CSAGQGAKNI. The whole CDR3 is CSAGQGAKNIQYF.

This clone showed up many times. CDR3 residues: CSVQEHYGYTF. The sequenced part of the CDR3 DNA is TGCAGCGTTCAGGAGCACTATGGC. The chain has TRBV29-1 and TRBJ1-2, with D uncertain. From the germline J gene comes the end of the CDR3, since the read stops 3 residues before it. The germline CDR1 and CDR2 sequences are SQVTM and ANQGSEA. The CDR3 covers 11 residues. V gave up 5 bases and J gave up 3 bases, with 7 bases separating them.

This clone occurred many times. The read ends 3 residues shy of where the CDR3 ends; the end is completed using the germline J gene. The rearrangement links TRBV5-1 to TRBJ2-3; D is perhaps TRBD1 (5 bases). Germline V gene sequence: CDR1 SGHRS, CDR2 YFSETQ. V lost 3 bases and J 4 bases, leaving 9 bases between the germline ends. The CDR3 totals 13 residues. CDR3 DNA (partial): TGCGCCAGCAGCTACTGGGGCTCAGATACG. It translates to CASSYWGSDT. The whole CDR3 protein is CASSYWGSDTQYF.

Many counts were recorded for this clone. The read terminates 3 residues ahead of where the CDR3 ends, so the germline J gene completes it. J is TRBJ2-4 and V is TRBV20-1, with D maybe TRBD2 (5 bases). This CDR3 contains 11 residues. Trimming stripped 8 bases from V and 7 bases from J, with 12 bases between. Looked up from germline, CDR1 is DFQATT and CDR2 is SNEGSKA (reference sequence). Partial CDR3 DNA: TGCAGTTCAGGCCCGGGGAACATT. This encodes CSSGPGNI. The whole CDR3 region reads CSSGPGNIQYF.

In its sample, this clone was seen many times. The read ends 3 residues early relative to the CDR3; the germline J gene fills the gap. V is TRBV6-2 or TRBV6-3 and J is TRBJ2-7; 11 bases fit TRBD2. V trimming: 0 bases; J trimming: 2 bases; junction bases outside the gene matches: 3. Germline V gives CDR1 MNHEY, CDR2 SVGEGT. The CDR3 spans 16 residues. This chain's CDR3 is CASSYSTSGVTYEQYF. The part of the CDR3 DNA that was read is TGTGCCAGCAGTTACTCGACTAGCGGGGTTACCTACGAG.

This clone was seen ten or more times. The CDR3 extends 3 residues past the end of the read, so its final part is completed from the germline J gene. The chain links TRBV4-2 to TRBJ2-7; D is unresolved. The germline V gene has CDR1 LGHNA and CDR2 YNFKEQ. V dropped 2 bases and J dropped 3 bases, with 8 bases sitting between them. CDR3 length: 13 residues. The CDR3 reads CASSQHTRYEQYF. The DNA read from the CDR3 is TGTGCCAGCAGCCAACATACTCGCTACGAG.

For this clone: The missing CDR3 end, 3 residues past where the read stops, is filled in from the germline J gene. This chain joins TRBV19 and TRBJ1-2, with 7 bases lining up with TRBD1. V was clipped by 4 bases and J by 3 bases; unmatched bases: 11. In germline, CDR1 is LNHDA, CDR2 SQIVND (reference sequence). The CDR3 loop spans 16 amino acids. The sequenced CDR3 bases are TGTGCCAGTAGTAGCAGACCGGGACAGAATTACTATGGC. Translation: CASSSRPGQNYYG. The entire CDR3 reads CASSSRPGQNYYGYTF.

CDR3 DNA, as far as it was read: TGCGCCAGCAGCTTGGAAGCTAGCGGGGGGGCAGATACG. Residues: CASSLEASGGADT. The complete CDR3 sequence is CASSLEASGGADTQYF. This chain uses TRBV5-1 with TRBJ2-3; 12 bases match TRBD2. The sequence runs out 3 residues before the end of the CDR3; the remainder is reconstructed from the germline J gene. From germline, CDR1 is SGHRS and CDR2 YFSETQ. This CDR3 has 16 residues. The junction had 3 bases not matched to a gene; V was cut back by 0 bases and J by 4 bases.

Points on this clone: The sequenced fragment ends 3 residues before the CDR3 boundary, so the rest is inferred from the germline J gene. This chain uses TRBV5-8 with TRBJ1-6; 7 bases line up with TRBD1. CDR3 size: 15 residues. Germline V CDR1 and CDR2: SGHTS, YDEGEE. V shed 4 bases, J shed 7 bases, and the junction held 8 bases outside the gene matches. CDR3 sequence reads: CASSPRQGSNSPLHF. CDR3 bases read: TGTGCCAGCAGCCCCAGACAGGGATCCAATTCACCC.

This clone was counted many times. Sequencing ends 3 residues short of the CDR3 end; the germline J gene provides the rest. The chain couples TRBV7-2 to TRBJ1-5; D not certain. V gave up 2 bases and J gave up 3 bases, with 11 bases separating them. Germline V gene lookup returns CDR1 SGHTA and CDR2 FQGNSA. The CDR3 has 15 amino acids. The part of the CDR3 DNA that was read is TGTGCCAGCAGCTTATCAGGCCAATTCAATCAGCCC. This sequence encodes CASSLSGQFNQP. The complete CDR3 protein is CASSLSGQFNQPQHF.